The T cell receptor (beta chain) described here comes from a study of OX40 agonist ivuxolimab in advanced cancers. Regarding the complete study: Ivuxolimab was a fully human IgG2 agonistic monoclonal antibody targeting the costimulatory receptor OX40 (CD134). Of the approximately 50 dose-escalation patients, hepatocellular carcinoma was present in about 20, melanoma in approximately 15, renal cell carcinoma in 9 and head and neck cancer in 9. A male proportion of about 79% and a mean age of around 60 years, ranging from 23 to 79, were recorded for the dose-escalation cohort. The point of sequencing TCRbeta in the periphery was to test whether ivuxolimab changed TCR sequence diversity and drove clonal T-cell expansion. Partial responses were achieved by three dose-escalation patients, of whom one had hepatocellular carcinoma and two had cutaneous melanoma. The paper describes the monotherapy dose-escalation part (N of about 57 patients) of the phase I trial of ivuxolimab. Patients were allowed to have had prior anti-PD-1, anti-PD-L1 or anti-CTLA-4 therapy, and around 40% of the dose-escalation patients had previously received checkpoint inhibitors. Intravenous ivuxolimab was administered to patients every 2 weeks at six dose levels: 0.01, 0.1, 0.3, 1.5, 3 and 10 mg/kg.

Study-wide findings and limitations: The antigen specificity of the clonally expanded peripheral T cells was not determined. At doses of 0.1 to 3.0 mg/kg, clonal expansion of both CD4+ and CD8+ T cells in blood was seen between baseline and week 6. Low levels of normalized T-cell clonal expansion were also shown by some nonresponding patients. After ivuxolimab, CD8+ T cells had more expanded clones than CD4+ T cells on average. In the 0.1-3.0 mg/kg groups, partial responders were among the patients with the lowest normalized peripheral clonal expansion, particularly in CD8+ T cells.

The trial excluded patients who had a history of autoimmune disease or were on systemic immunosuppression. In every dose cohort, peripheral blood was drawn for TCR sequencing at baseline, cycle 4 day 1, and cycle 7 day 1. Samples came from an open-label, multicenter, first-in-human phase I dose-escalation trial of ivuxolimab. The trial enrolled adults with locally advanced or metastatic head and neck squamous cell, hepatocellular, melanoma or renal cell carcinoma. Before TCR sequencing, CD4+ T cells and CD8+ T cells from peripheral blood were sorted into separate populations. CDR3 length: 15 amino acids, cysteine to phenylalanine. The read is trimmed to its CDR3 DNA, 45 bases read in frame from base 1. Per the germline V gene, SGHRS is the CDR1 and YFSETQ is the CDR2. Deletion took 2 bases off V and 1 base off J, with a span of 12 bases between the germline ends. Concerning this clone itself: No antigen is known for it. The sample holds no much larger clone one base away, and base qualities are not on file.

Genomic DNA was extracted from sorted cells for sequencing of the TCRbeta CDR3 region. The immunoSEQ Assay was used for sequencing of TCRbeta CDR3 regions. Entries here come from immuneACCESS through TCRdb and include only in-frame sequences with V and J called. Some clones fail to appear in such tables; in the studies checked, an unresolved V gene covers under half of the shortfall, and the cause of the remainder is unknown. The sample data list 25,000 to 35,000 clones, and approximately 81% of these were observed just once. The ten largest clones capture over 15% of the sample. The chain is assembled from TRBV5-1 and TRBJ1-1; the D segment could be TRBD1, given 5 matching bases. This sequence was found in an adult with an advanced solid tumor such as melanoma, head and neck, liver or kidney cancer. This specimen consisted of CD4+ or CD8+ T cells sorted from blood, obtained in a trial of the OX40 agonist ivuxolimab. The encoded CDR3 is CASSFGAGRNTEAFF. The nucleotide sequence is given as TGCGCCAGCAGCTTTGGGGCAGGCCGGAACACTGAAGCTTTCTTT.